One sample yielded the 29 T cell receptor beta chains listed below, sequenced in a study of T cells in tuberculosis. Profiling relied on immunoSEQ multiplex PCR, and the TCRdb table lists in-frame clones only, not all of them. The sample yields tens of thousands of clones, 95% to 97% seen once. The sample consisted of PBMCs. Source of these receptors: a donor between 10 and 35 years old with latent tuberculosis or without tuberculosis infection.

This chain links TRBV28 with TRBJ2-7; possibly TRBD2 for D (6 bases). The CDR3 totals 17 residues. Trimming took 2 bases from V and 4 from J, leaving 21 bases between them. Germline values: CDR1 MDHEN, CDR2 SYDVKM. The CDR3 DNA reads as TGTGCCAGCAGTTTAACACCCGATTTTTACGGAGGGTACGAGCAGTACTTC. As protein: CASSLTPDFYGGYEQYF.

The chain links TRBV4-1 to TRBJ2-7; TRBD2 matches 9 bases. Germline lookup yields CDR1 MGHRA and CDR2 YSYEKL. J lost 2 bases, V lost 1 base, and 6 bases had no gene match. This CDR3 comprises 16 residues. In nucleotides, the CDR3 is TGCGCCAGCAGCCAAGGTGTTAGCGGGAGACCCTACGAGCAGTACTTC. Residues: CASSQGVSGRPYEQYF.

The chain links TRBV12-5 to TRBJ1-3; no clear D gene. There are 15 residues in the CDR3. Deletions cut 4 bases from V and 0 bases from J, with 10 bases between. Germline V lookup: CDR1 LGHNT, CDR2 FRNRAP. DNA for the CDR3: TGTGCTAGTGGTTCCCCGGGGAGCTCTGGAAACACCATATATTTT. Amino acid sequence: CASGSPGSSGNTIYF.

The genes are TRBV4-1 and TRBJ1-2, with 8 bases that match TRBD1. The CDR3 sequence is 14 residues long. Germline V gives CDR1 MGHRA, CDR2 YSYEKL. After removal of 3 bases from V and 4 bases from J, the junction contained 4 bases not matched to a gene. Here the CDR3 DNA reads TGCGCCAGCAGCCAGTTCGACAGGGGCTATGGCTACACCTTC. Encoded protein: CASSQFDRGYGYTF.

This clone was counted a single time. The V call is TRBV11-3, the J call TRBJ2-1, with D possibly matching TRBD1 (5 bases). The CDR3 totals 11 residues. V lost 2 bases to trimming and J lost 9 bases, with 5 bases between them. Looked up from germline, CDR1 is SGHNT and CDR2 is YENEEA. CDR3 bases: TGTGCCAGCAGCTTAAGGGGTGAGCAGTTCTTC. This encodes CASSLRGEQFF.

The chain uses TRBV5-6 and TRBJ2-7; D possibly corresponds to TRBD1 (5 bases). CDR1 and CDR2 from the germline V gene are SGHDT and YYEEEE. There are 14 residues in the CDR3. V lost 0 bases, J lost 3 bases, and 10 bases lay in between. The CDR3, as DNA: TGTGCCAGCAGCTTGGACAGGATCTACTACGAGCAGTACTTC. Translated: CASSLDRIYYEQYF. Drawing the rest from reference TRBV5-6 and TRBJ2-7, the complete variable domain is DAGVTQSPTHLIKTRGQQVTLRCSPKSGHDTVSWYQQALGQGPQFIFQYYEEEERQRGNFPDRFSGHQFPNYSSELNVNALLLGDSALYLCASSLDRIYYEQYFGPGTRLTVT.

The chain has TRBV29-1 and TRBJ2-7; 7 bases are a match to TRBD1. The CDR3 runs to 11 residues. J lost 5 bases, V lost 7 bases, and 5 bases had no gene match. Germline-derived CDR1 and CDR2 are SQVTM and ANQGSEA. CDR3 region: CSASDRDEQYF. The CDR3, as DNA: TGCAGCGCCTCAGACAGGGACGAGCAGTACTTC.

The chain uses TRBV2 and TRBJ2-3; TRBD1 matches 8 bases. After removal of 7 bases from V and 5 bases from J, the junction contained 5 bases not matched to a gene. The CDR3 length is 13 residues. Germline V CDR1 and CDR2: SNHLY, FYNNEI. Here the CDR3 reads CASKSDRGDTQYF. The DNA for the CDR3 is TGTGCCAGCAAGAGTGACAGGGGAGATACGCAGTATTTT.

J is TRBJ2-7 and V is TRBV5-1, with a possible D match to TRBD1 (6 bases). V shed 5 bases and J shed 4 bases, with 13 bases lying between them. The CDR3 covers 13 residues. Germline V lookup: CDR1 SGHRS, CDR2 YFSETQ. The CDR3 nucleotides read TGCGCCAGCAGGGAAGGTACAGGGTACGAGCAGTACTTC. Amino acid sequence: CASREGTGYEQYF.

V and J are TRBV18 and TRBJ2-1; D possibly corresponds to TRBD2 (5 bases). Trimming pared 2 bases from V and 9 bases from J, leaving 11 bases between. Germline loops: CDR1 KGHSH, CDR2 LQKENI. The CDR3 covers 13 residues. CDR3 protein: CASSPTPSGEQFF. The DNA of the CDR3 is TGTGCCAGCTCACCAACACCCAGCGGTGAGCAGTTCTTC.

The V gene is TRBV19, the J gene TRBJ2-2; 9 nucleotides align to TRBD2. The CDR3 length is 17 residues. Per the germline V gene, CDR1 is LNHDA and CDR2 is SQIVND (reference sequence). The junction had 5 bases not matched to a gene; V was cut back by 1 base and J by 2 bases. CDR3 nucleotides: TGTGCCAGTAGTATAGGAGGGCTAGCGGGAAACACCGGGGAGCTGTTTTTT. Its translation is CASSIGGLAGNTGELFF.

The sample holds one count of this clone. The J gene is TRBJ2-7, the V gene TRBV29-1, with a weak D call TRBD1 (5 bases). Deletions cut 2 bases from V and 13 bases from J, with 15 bases between. The V gene's germline CDR1 is SQVTM and CDR2 ANQGSEA. There are 11 residues in the CDR3. The chain's CDR3 is CSVEISGLFYF. The CDR3 DNA reads as TGCAGCGTTGAAATATCAGGGCTCTTTTACTTC.

The chain couples TRBV2 to TRBJ2-1, with 9 bases matching TRBD2. The CDR3 covers 16 residues. The germline gives CDR1 SNHLY, CDR2 FYNNEI. V gave up 6 bases and J gave up 10 bases; unmatched junction bases: 16. The CDR3 DNA reads as TGTGCCAGCAGCCCACTTGGCGGGGGGGCCTCAGCGGAGCAGTTCTTC. This translates into CASSPLGGGASAEQFF.

This sequence joins TRBV2 and TRBJ1-1; D is ambiguous. The CDR3 loop spans 14 amino acids. Germline CDR1 reads SNHLY; CDR2 reads FYNNEI. Deletions cut 2 bases from V and 1 base from J, with 8 bases between. The CDR3, as DNA: TGTGCCAGCAGTGAATTGCCCGGGAACACTGAAGCTTTCTTT. Translating it yields CASSELPGNTEAFF.

The J gene is TRBJ2-6, the V gene TRBV19; tentative D call: TRBD1 (6 bases). Trimming shortened V by 7 bases and J by 4 bases, and 17 bases separated the two germline ends. Germline-derived CDR1 and CDR2 are LNHDA and SQIVND (reference sequence). The CDR3 sequence is 16 residues long. As DNA, the CDR3 is TGTGCCAGTAATCGTAACAGGGCGGCAGGGGCCAACGTCCTGACTTTC. This codes for CASNRNRAAGANVLTF.

V is TRBV5-1 and J is TRBJ2-1; the match to TRBD2 covers 13 bases. The germline V gene has CDR1 SGHRS and CDR2 YFSETQ. V trimming: 4 bases; J trimming: 7 bases; junction bases outside the gene matches: 14. The CDR3 runs to 18 residues. This chain's CDR3 is CASSLKLMTSGRLNEQFF. Written as DNA, the CDR3 is TGCGCCAGCAGCCTCAAACTGATGACTAGCGGGAGGTTAAATGAGCAGTTCTTC.

The chain carries TRBV5-1 and TRBJ1-3; 8 nucleotides agree with TRBD1. Trimming removed 4 bases from V and 3 bases from J; junction bases left unmatched: 6. Germline CDR1 SGHRS, CDR2 YFSETQ. This CDR3 is built from 15 residues. CDR3 sequence reads: CASSVTGGSGNTIYF. The CDR3 DNA follows: TGCGCCAGCAGCGTCACAGGGGGAAGTGGAAACACCATATATTTT.

The chain carries TRBV6-1 and TRBJ2-1; tentatively, D is TRBD1 (5 bases). This CDR3 spans 17 amino acids. CDR1 is MNHNS and CDR2 is SASEGT in the germline V gene. The V and J ends lost 2 bases and 4 bases respectively, with 18 bases between them. The CDR3 DNA sequence: TGTGCCAGCAGTGAATCTGGGGCAGGCAACTTGTACAATGAGCAGTTCTTC. Residues: CASSESGAGNLYNEQFF.

V is TRBV2 and J is TRBJ2-1; TRBD2 agrees at 11 bases. Trimming removed 10 bases from V and 7 bases from J; junction bases left unmatched: 12. The CDR3 is made up of 15 amino acids. The V gene's germline CDR1 is SNHLY and CDR2 FYNNEI. The CDR3 DNA reads as TGTGCCACCGTACTACTAGCGGGAGCCGTGAATGAGCAGTTCTTC. Amino acid sequence: CATVLLAGAVNEQFF.

This chain's CDR3 is CASSVNSQPGELFF. CDR3 in DNA: TGTGCCAGCAGCGTAAACTCACAGCCCGGGGAGCTGTTTTTT. The chain couples TRBV9 to TRBJ2-2; D is uncertain. There are 14 residues in the CDR3. The V end was cut by 1 base, the J end by 6 bases, with 10 bases between. Germline assignment: CDR1 SGDLS and CDR2 YYNGEE.

The chain employs TRBV6-1 and TRBJ2-1; D is ambiguous. The CDR3 is made up of 15 amino acids. V dropped 4 bases and J dropped 0 bases, with 10 bases sitting between them. Germline loops: CDR1 MNHNS, CDR2 SASEGT. The CDR3 protein is CASSGQASSYNEQFF. The CDR3 bases are TGTGCCAGCAGTGGGCAAGCGAGCTCCTACAATGAGCAGTTCTTC.

The rearrangement links TRBV10-3 to TRBJ1-2; 8 bases agree with TRBD1. CDR1 and CDR2 from the germline V gene are ENHRY and SYGVKD. The CDR3 is made up of 13 amino acids. The ends lost 11 bases at V and 8 bases at J; junction bases unmatched: 13. CDR3 coding DNA: TGTGCCGCAGCTATCGACAGGGGCAGGGGCTACACCTTC. It is translated as CAAAIDRGRGYTF.

This chain connects TRBV19 to TRBJ2-1; TRBD2 aligns across 9 bases. The CDR3 extends over 16 amino acids. V gave up 9 bases and J gave up 7 bases; unmatched junction bases: 16. Germline assignment: CDR1 LNHDA and CDR2 SQIVND (reference sequence). The CDR3 spells CASSPRGGGASNEQFF. DNA of the CDR3: TGTGCCAGCTCCCCTCGGGGCGGGGGGGCCTCAAATGAGCAGTTCTTC.

The gene calls are TRBV5-4 and TRBJ2-7, with 7 nucleotides matching TRBD2. V lost 4 bases to trimming and J lost 4 bases; unmatched junction nucleotides: 8. This CDR3 spans 14 amino acids. Germline V lookup: CDR1 SGHNT, CDR2 YYREEE (reference sequence). CDR3 DNA sequence: TGTGCCAGCAGCCACCGGACCGGGAGGTACGAGCAGTACTTC. It yields the protein CASSHRTGRYEQYF.

Regarding this clone: It is unclear where the CDR3 begins or ends on the DNA, so no DNA is shown, and the CDR3 is as TCRdb lists it. The chain is built from TRBV21-1 and TRBJ1-5; the table gives TRBD1 as D, unverified against the DNA. TRBV21-1 is shown as a pseudogene. A total of 18 residues make up the CDR3, ends included. CDR3 sequence: CASSWGPGAPYSNQPQHF.

This chain uses TRBV11-2 with TRBJ2-7; TRBD1 aligns across 8 bases. The CDR3 sequence is 14 residues long. Trimming cost V 6 bases and J 4 bases; bases outside gene matches: 8. Germline values: CDR1 SGHAT, CDR2 FQNNGV. The CDR3 region has the DNA TGTGCCAGCAGACAGAGACAGGGGCGTTACGAGCAGTACTTC. As protein: CASRQRQGRYEQYF. Variable domain in full (rest from reference TRBV11-2 and TRBJ2-7): EAGVAQSPRYKIIEKRQSVAFWCNPISGHATLYWYQQILGQGPKLLIQFQNNGVVDDSQLPKDRFSAERLKGVDSTLKIQPAKLEDSAVYLCASRQRQGRYEQYFGPGTRLTVT.

This CDR3 reads CASSWGGGPAYEQYF. The DNA of the CDR3 is TGCGCCAGCAGCTGGGGGGGTGGACCAGCCTACGAGCAGTACTTC. The chain joins TRBV5-1 to TRBJ2-7, with 7 nucleotides matching TRBD2. The CDR3 is 15 amino acids. CDR1 and CDR2 from the germline V gene are SGHRS and YFSETQ. With 3 bases clipped from V and 2 bases from J, the junction kept 8 bases outside the gene matches.

The gene calls are TRBV2 and TRBJ2-5; 10 nucleotides line up with TRBD1. The germline V gene encodes CDR1 SNHLY and CDR2 FYNNEI. This CDR3 contains 14 residues. V gave up 5 bases and J gave up 1 base; unmatched junction bases: 1. CDR3 sequence (DNA): TGTGCCAGCAGTCGGGACAGGGGCCAAGAGACCCAGTACTTC. Translation gives CASSRDRGQETQYF.

The chain is built from TRBV2 and TRBJ1-2, with 7 bases matching TRBD1. The V gene's germline CDR1 is SNHLY and CDR2 FYNNEI. The J segment lost 7 bases and the V segment lost 9 bases, leaving 20 bases of the junction unmatched. CDR3 length: 16 amino acids. For the CDR3, the DNA is TGTGCCAGACCTGGACAGGTGGGAGAAGCCGTCGTTGGCTACACCTTC. Translating it yields CARPGQVGEAVVGYTF. Full variable domain (missing parts from reference TRBV2 and TRBJ1-2): EPEVTQTPSHQVTQMGQEVILRCVPISNHLYFYWYRQILGQKVEFLVSFYNNEISEKSEIFDDQFSVERPDGSNFTLKIRSTKLEDSAMYFCARPGQVGEAVVGYTFGSGTRLTVV.